One and the same sample provided the 8 T cell receptor beta chains below, sequenced in a study of response to subunit inactivated influenza vaccine. TCRdb used MiXCR to reprocess the RT-PCR reads, holding one entry per CDR3 protein. This table has 200,000 to 250,000 distinct CDR3 sequences, more than 9% appearing once. The sequenced sample was non-naive T cells sorted from PBMCs, obtained 14 to 15 days before vaccination. Every receptor here comes from a middle-aged man who received an inactivated influenza vaccine.

The chain is built from TRBV7-9 and TRBJ2-2, with TRBD1 as a possible D gene (6 bases). CDR3 length: 17 amino acids. V was clipped by 0 bases and J by 1 base, with 12 bases between them. Germline V gene lookup returns CDR1 SEHNR and CDR2 FQNEAQ (reference sequence). CDR3 sequence: CASSLARDKMNTGELFF. The CDR3 DNA follows: TGTGCCAGCAGCTTAGCCCGGGACAAAATGAACACCGGGGAGCTGTTTTTT.

To note about this clonotype: Mismatch with germline at one junction end may stem from a read error. V and J are TRBV6-1 and TRBJ2-1; 8 positions match TRBD1. CDR1 MNHNS and CDR2 SASEGT come from the germline V gene. The CDR3 has 11 residues. CDR3 bases: TGTGCCAGCACCTTGGACAGGGTAGCCCAATTC. Encoded protein: CASTLDRVAQF.

The V and J genes are TRBV2 and TRBJ2-7; no clear D gene. V was trimmed by 6 bases and J by 1 base, leaving 10 bases between them. The CDR3 length is 13 residues. Germline V gene lookup returns CDR1 SNHLY and CDR2 FYNNEI. In DNA form, the CDR3 reads TGTGCCAGCAGGTTCACAGAGTCCTACGAGCAGTACTTC. Encoded protein: CASRFTESYEQYF.

This clonotype occurred a few times. This rearrangement joins TRBV12-3 or TRBV12-4 to TRBJ2-1, with D unclear. This CDR3 is built from 15 residues. The V end lost 3 bases, the J end lost 1 base, and 10 bases lay between the germline ends. CDR3 protein: CASSLVAASYNEQFF. The CDR3 DNA reads as TGTGCCAGCAGTTTGGTCGCTGCTTCCTACAATGAGCAGTTCTTC.

This chain links TRBV9 with TRBJ2-3, with 8 bases matching TRBD2. This CDR3 contains 15 residues. V gave up 1 base and J gave up 2 bases; unmatched junction bases: 3. Germline values: CDR1 SGDLS, CDR2 YYNGEE. As DNA, the CDR3 is TGTGCCAGCAGCGTATCGGGAGGGTCCACAGATACGCAGTATTTT. Its protein is CASSVSGGSTDTQYF.

The chain has TRBV19 and TRBJ2-7, with a possible D match to TRBD1 (6 bases). The CDR3 covers 14 residues. The V and J ends lost 1 base and 1 base respectively, with 8 bases between them. Germline V gene data show CDR1 as LNHDA and CDR2 as SQIVND (reference sequence). Here the CDR3 reads CASSIGTGSYEQYF. CDR3 sequence (DNA): TGTGCCAGTAGTATAGGAACAGGGTCCTACGAGCAGTACTTC.

This clonotype was observed a handful of times. This sequence joins TRBV11-2 and TRBJ2-2; no clear D gene. Trimming left V 5 bases short and J 6 bases short, with 19 bases between. CDR1 is SGHAT and CDR2 is FQNNGV in the germline V gene. This CDR3 region has 16 residues. CDR3 bases: TGTGCCAGCAGCGCCCTCGCCACTTTTCCTTCCGGGGAGCTGTTTTTT. This translates into CASSALATFPSGELFF.

The rearrangement joins TRBV29-1 to TRBJ2-2; D might be TRBD1 (6 bases). CDR1 is SQVTM, CDR2 ANQGSEA, per germline. This CDR3 is 14 amino acids long. The V gene lost 8 bases and the J gene lost 2 bases, with 15 bases spanning the gap. The CDR3 bases are TGCAGCCATTCCGGGACAAGTAACACCGGGGAGCTGTTTTTT. The encoded protein is CSHSGTSNTGELFF.